This TCR beta chain was identified in a study of glioma-infiltrating T cells after dendritic cell vaccination. Whole-study context: Autologous tumor lysate-pulsed dendritic cell vaccination was given between about 2003 and 2013. Dendritic cells derived from monocytes and pulsed with autologous tumor lysate formed the vaccine. Residual fresh-frozen tumor from the vaccine-lysate resection served as pretreatment tumor.

V lost 2 bases to trimming and J lost 8 bases, with 12 bases between them. The CDR3 is 13 residues long. Looked up from germline, CDR1 is KGHSH and CDR2 is LQKENI. Primers: 60 V beta forward and 13 J beta reverse. TCRdb's copy holds only in-frame clones and misses some; the assay was immunoSEQ multiplex PCR. The sample has fewer than 700 clones, around 90% seen once. This TCR was sampled from a human donor with glioblastoma. The chain carries TRBV18 and TRBJ1-1; D might be TRBD1 (5 bases). The sequenced sample was tumor tissue, obtained before dendritic cell vaccination. In DNA form, the CDR3 reads TGTGCCAGCTCACCAGACAGCCACCCCGAAGCTTTCTTT. Its translation: CASSPDSHPEAFF.